This TCR beta chain is drawn from a study of CD8 T cells in Susac syndrome. About 0.5 to 1 ug RNA was reverse transcribed with random hexamers. MiXCR was run by TCRdb on the immunoSEQ multiplex PCR reads, yielding one entry per CDR3 protein. Among about 100,000 distinct CDR3 sequences, around 96% were seen once, and the ten largest hold more than 0.3%. Germline V gives CDR1 SEHNR, CDR2 FQNEAQ (reference sequence). The CDR3 has 15 amino acids. Trimming left V 4 bases short and J 2 bases short, with 14 bases between. The TCR sequence derives from a human donor with Susac syndrome. V usage is TRBV7-9 and J usage is TRBJ2-5; tentatively, D is TRBD1 (5 bases). Sequencing was done on a sample of CD8+ T cells from PBMCs. The CDR3: CASSSIDREQETQYF. Here the CDR3 DNA reads TGTGCCAGCAGCTCTATTGACAGAGAGCAAGAGACCCAGTACTTC. Supplemented by reference TRBV7-9 and TRBJ2-5, the full variable domain reads DTGVSQNPRHKITKRGQNVTFRCDPISEHNRLYWYRQTLGQGPEFLTYFQNEAQLEKSRLLSDRFSAERPKGSFSTLEIQRTEQGDSAMYLCASSSIDREQETQYFGPGTRLLVL.